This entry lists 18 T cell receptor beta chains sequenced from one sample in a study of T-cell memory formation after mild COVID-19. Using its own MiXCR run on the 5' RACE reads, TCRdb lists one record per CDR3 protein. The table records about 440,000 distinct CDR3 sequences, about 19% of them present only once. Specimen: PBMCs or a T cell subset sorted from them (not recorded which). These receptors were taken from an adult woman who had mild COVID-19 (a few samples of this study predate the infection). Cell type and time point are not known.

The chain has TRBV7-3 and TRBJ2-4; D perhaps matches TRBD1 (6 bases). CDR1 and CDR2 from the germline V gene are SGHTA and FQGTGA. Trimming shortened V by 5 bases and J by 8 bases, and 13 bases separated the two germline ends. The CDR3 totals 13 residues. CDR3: CASSKTQGDIQYF. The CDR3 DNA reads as TGTGCCAGCAGCAAGACACAGGGAGACATTCAGTACTTC.

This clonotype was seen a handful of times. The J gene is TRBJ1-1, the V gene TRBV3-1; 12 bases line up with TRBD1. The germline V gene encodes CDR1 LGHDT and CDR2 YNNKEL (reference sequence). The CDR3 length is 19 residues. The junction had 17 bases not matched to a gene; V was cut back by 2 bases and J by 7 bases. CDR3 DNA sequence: TGTGCCAGCAGCCAACGGGGATCCGGGACAGGGGGCTTTAGAGGTGAAGCTTTCTTT. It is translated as CASSQRGSGTGGFRGEAFF.

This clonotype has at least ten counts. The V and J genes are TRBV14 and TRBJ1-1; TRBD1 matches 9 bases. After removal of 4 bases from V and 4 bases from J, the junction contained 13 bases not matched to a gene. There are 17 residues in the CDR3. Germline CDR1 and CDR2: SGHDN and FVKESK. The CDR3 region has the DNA TGTGCCAGCAGCCGAGAAAGAGCACAGGGGGCAATCACTGAAGCTTTCTTT. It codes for CASSRERAQGAITEAFF. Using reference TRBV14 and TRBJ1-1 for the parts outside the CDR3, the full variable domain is EAGVTQFPSHSVIEKGQTVTLRCDPISGHDNLYWYRRVMGKEIKFLLHFVKESKQDESGMPNNRFLAERTGGTYSTLKVQPAELEDSGVYFCASSRERAQGAITEAFFGQGTRLTVV.

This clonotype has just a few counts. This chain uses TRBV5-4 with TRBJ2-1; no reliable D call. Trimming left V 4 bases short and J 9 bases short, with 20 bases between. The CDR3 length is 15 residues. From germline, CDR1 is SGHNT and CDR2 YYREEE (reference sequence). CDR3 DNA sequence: TGTGCCAGCAGCGCAGATGTGGGGTACCAGGTTGAGCAGTTCTTC. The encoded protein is CASSADVGYQVEQFF.

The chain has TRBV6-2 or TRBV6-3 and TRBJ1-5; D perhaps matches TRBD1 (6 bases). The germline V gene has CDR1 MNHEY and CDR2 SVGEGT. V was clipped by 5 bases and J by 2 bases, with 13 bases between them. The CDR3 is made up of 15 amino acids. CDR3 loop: CASSQGGLGNQPQHF. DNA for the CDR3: TGTGCCAGCAGTCAAGGGGGTCTCGGCAATCAGCCCCAGCATTTT.

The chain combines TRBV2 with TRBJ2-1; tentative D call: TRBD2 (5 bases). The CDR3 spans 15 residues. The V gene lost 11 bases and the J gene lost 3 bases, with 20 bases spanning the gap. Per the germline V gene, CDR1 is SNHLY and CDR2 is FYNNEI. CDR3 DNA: TGTGCCCGCTACCCCCCAGCCCGGGACTACAATGAGCAGTTCTTC. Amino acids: CARYPPARDYNEQFF. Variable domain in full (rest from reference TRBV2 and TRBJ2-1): EPEVTQTPSHQVTQMGQEVILRCVPISNHLYFYWYRQILGQKVEFLVSFYNNEISEKSEIFDDQFSVERPDGSNFTLKIRSTKLEDSAMYFCARYPPARDYNEQFFGPGTRLTVL.

This chain's CDR3 is CSANRPRGPTDTQYF. The CDR3 region has the DNA TGCAGTGCGAACAGACCGCGGGGCCCCACAGATACGCAGTATTTT. The chain combines TRBV20-1 with TRBJ2-3; maybe TRBD2 (6 bases). The CDR3 is 15 amino acids. Germline V gene data show CDR1 as DFQATT and CDR2 as SNEGSKA (reference sequence). With 6 bases removed from V and 2 bases from J, the gap between germline ends came to 18 bases.

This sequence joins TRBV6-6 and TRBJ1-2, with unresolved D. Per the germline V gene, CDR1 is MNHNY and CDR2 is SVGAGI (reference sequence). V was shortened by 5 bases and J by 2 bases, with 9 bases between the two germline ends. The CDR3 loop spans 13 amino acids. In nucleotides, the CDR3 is TGTGCCAGCAGTACCCAGAGGAACTATGGCTACACCTTC. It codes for CASSTQRNYGYTF.

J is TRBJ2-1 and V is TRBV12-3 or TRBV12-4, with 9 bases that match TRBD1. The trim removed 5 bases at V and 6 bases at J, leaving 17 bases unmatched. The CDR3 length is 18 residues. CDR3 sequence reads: CASSKNSPGTGYGNEQFF. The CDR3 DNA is TGTGCCAGCAGTAAAAACTCCCCCGGGACAGGGTACGGCAATGAGCAGTTCTTC.

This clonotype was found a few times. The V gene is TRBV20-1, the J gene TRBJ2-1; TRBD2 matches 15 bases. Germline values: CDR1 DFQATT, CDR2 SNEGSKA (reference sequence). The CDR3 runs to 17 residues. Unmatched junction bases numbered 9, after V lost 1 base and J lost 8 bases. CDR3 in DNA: TGCAGTGCTAGAGCTCCCGGACTAGCGGGAGGGAGGGATGAGCAGTTCTTC. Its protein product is CSARAPGLAGGRDEQFF.

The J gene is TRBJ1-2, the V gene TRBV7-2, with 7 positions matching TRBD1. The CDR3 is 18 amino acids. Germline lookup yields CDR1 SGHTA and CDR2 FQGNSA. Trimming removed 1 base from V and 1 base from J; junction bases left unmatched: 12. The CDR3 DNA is TGTGCCAGCAGCTTAGTGATAACAGGGGATCGATTTAACTATGGCTACACCTTC. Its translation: CASSLVITGDRFNYGYTF.

The CDR3 coding sequence is TGTGCCAGCAGCTTCATAGCGGGAGAGCTTGAAGATACGCAGTATTTT. This sequence encodes CASSFIAGELEDTQYF. The chain links TRBV7-9 to TRBJ2-3; TRBD2 agrees at 9 bases. The V gene's germline CDR1 is SEHNR and CDR2 FQNEAQ (reference sequence). With 3 bases clipped from V and 5 bases from J, the junction kept 9 bases outside the gene matches. This CDR3 is 16 amino acids long.

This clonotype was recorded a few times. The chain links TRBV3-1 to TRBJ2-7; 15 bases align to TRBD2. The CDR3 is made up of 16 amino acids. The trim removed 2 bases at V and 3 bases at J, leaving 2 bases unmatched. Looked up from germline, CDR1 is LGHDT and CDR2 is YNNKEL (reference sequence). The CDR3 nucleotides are TGTGCCAGCAGCCAACGGGGACTAGCGGGAGGCTACGAGCAGTACTTC. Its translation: CASSQRGLAGGYEQYF.

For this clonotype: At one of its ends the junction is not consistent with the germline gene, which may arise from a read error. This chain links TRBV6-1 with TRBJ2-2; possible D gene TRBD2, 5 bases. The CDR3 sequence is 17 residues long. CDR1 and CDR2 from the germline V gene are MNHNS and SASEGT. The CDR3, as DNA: TGTGCCAGCACTGAAACCACCGGGGATCGGAACACCGGGGAGCTGTTTTTT. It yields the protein CASTETTGDRNTGELFF.

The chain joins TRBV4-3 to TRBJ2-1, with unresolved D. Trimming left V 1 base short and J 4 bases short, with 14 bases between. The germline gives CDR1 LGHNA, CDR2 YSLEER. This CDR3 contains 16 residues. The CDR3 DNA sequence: TGCGCCAGCAGCCAAGGGGTGGCGCTGCCGTACAATGAGCAGTTCTTC. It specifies CASSQGVALPYNEQFF.

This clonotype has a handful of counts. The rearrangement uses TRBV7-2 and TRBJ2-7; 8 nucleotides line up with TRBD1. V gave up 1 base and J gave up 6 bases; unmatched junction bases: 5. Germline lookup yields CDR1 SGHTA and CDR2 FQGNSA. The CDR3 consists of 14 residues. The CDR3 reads CASSLGQGLGEQYF. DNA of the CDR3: TGTGCCAGCAGCTTAGGACAGGGGTTAGGCGAGCAGTACTTC.

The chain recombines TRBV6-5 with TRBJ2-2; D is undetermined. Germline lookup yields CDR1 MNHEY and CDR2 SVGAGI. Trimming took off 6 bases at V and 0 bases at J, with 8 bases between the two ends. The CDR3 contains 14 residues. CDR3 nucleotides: TGTGCCAGCAGGGTGAACCCGAACACCGGGGAGCTGTTTTTT. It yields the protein CASRVNPNTGELFF.

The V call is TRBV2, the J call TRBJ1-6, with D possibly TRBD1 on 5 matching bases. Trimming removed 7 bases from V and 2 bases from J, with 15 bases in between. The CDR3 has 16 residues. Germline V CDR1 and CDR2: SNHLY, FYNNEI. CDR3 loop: CASKGRMWAYNSPLHF. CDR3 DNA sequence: TGTGCCAGCAAGGGGAGGATGTGGGCCTATAATTCACCCCTCCACTTT. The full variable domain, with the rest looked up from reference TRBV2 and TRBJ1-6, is EPEVTQTPSHQVTQMGQEVILRCVPISNHLYFYWYRQILGQKVEFLVSFYNNEISEKSEIFDDQFSVERPDGSNFTLKIRSTKLEDSAMYFCASKGRMWAYNSPLHFGNGTRLTVT.